This entry concerns a single TCR beta chain. This clone was seen more than once but under ten times. What antigen it recognizes has not been identified. No much larger clone exists at a distance of one base, and base qualities are not known. The library was made by the immunoSEQ multiplex PCR assay. RNA was extracted from all samples and reverse transcribed into cDNA as template for TCR sequencing. First-strand cDNA was synthesized using SuperScript III with a 2:1 mix of oligo-dT and random hexamers. Amplification bias was assessed with a synthetic immune receptor repertoire, and residual bias was removed computationally. As for the authors' bioinformatics: Raw reads were preprocessed to remove errors, and CDR3 was defined by IMGT conventions from the conserved cysteine to phenylalanine. Clonality was calculated as 1 minus Shannon entropy normalized by log2 of the number of productive unique TCRs. CD4 or CD8 identity of scalp clones was inferred by cross-referencing scalp TCRbeta sequences with sorted blood CD4 and CD8 repertoires. TCRdb's version of the immuneACCESS table is confined to in-frame rearrangements and falls short of the full clone set. An unresolved V gene accounts for under half of the shortfall where checked; the remainder is of unknown origin. V and J calls plus clone size are reproduced from that table; the DNA served to infer D and trimming. The sample table records roughly 190,000 clones; less than 65% of these occur just once. In total, the top ten clones hold under 1.2% of the sample.

This record comes from a study of CD8+ T cells in alopecia areata (dated 2018 in TCRdb). About the full investigation: Treated patients were enrolled in an open-label pilot trial of oral tofacitinib at 5 to 10 mg twice daily for moderate-to-severe alopecia areata. Tofacitinib was given for 6 to 18 months, followed by 6 months of follow-up off drug to assess delayed response and recurrence. In treated patients, disease severity was measured using the SALT score, which gives the percentage of scalp surface area affected. The study used high-throughput TCRbeta sequencing to examine T cell clonal expansion in alopecia areata, in both the C3H/HeJ mouse model and human patients. On the human side, TCRbeta sequencing was run on scalp tissue and on sorted CD4+ and CD8+ peripheral blood T cells from healthy controls and from alopecia areata patients with either patchy or totalis/universalis disease. Tofacitinib-treated patients had biopsies at baseline and at 4 and 24 weeks of treatment, with a later scalp biopsy in several patients. Clonality in the scalp was compared among normal scalp (n=4), patchy alopecia areata scalp (n=8), and alopecia totalis/universalis scalp (n=8). RNA came from the PAXgene miRNA kit for fixed scalp, the miRNeasy kit for PBMCs, and the RNeasy kit for mouse skin. TCRbeta CDR3 regions were amplified by immunoSEQ multiplex PCR with 35 Vbeta forward and 13 Jbeta reverse primers. General conclusions and limits of the study: During tofacitinib treatment, many expanded lesional clones stuck around in both scalp and blood, and this persistence may partly explain why relapse happens after treatment is stopped. Shared TCR sequences between patients were less evident than in mice, which may be partly attributable to HLA diversity in the patient population. Because the treated cohort was small and had only one nonresponder, larger studies are needed to examine links between baseline CD8+ expansion and response. Scalp TCR repertoire analysis is complicated because resident alphabeta T cells in normal human skin are also sequenced, whereas mouse skin is dominated by gammadelta T cells. With tofacitinib, both scalp clonality and the number of expanded CD8+ clones among the top 100 scalp clones went down significantly. Compared with normal scalp, lesional scalp had higher clonality and more expanded CD8+ clones, particularly in alopecia totalis/universalis, a pattern that suggests antigenic drive.

Explained via the paper, the time point label denotes: roughly 26 weeks on oral tofacitinib. The treatment or condition label, read with the paper, signifies: oral pan-JAK inhibitor, 5-10 mg twice daily. Peripheral blood and lesional scalp punch biopsies were obtained from patients with alopecia areata. PBMCs were separated by density centrifugation and stained for CD3, CD4 and CD8, after which CD4+ and CD8+ T cells were sorted on a FACSAria. Specimen: CD4+ T cells sorted from blood, collected at week 24, from a patient treated with tofacitinib. The origin of this receptor is a human donor with alopecia areata.

Here is the DNA: TGTGCCAGCAGGCCCGGGACTAGAAAACTCACCGGGGAGCTGTTTTTT. It codes for CASRPGTRKLTGELFF. Recombination linked TRBV7-3 to TRBJ2-2, and TRBD2 aligns with 8 junction nucleotides. V is trimmed back by 6 bases and J by 4 bases, and the junction contains 10 bases that no gene match accounts for. The CDR3 holds 16 amino acids from the cysteine to the phenylalanine. CDR3 DNA is the only sequence kept; it has 48 bases, read in frame from the first base. CDR1 and CDR2 were assigned from the germline V gene as SGHTA and FQGTGA.